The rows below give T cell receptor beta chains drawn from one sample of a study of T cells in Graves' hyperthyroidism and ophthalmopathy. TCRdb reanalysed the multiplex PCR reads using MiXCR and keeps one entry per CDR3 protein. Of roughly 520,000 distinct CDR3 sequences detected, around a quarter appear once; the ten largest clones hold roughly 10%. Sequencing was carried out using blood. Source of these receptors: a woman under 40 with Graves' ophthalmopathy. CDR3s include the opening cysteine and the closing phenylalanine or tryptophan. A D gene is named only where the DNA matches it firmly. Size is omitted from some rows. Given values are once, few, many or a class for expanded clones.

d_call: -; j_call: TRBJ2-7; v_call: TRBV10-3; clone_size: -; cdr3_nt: TGTGCCATCAGTGAGTCGCTAGCGACCTACGAGCAGTACTTC; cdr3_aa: CAISESLATYEQYF
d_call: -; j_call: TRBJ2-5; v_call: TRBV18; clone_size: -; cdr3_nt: TGTGCCAGCTCACCCGACTTTTTAGAGACCCAGTACTTC; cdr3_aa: CASSPDFLETQYF
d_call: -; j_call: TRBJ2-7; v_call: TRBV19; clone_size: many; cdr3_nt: TGTGCCAGTAGTCTAACGGACAGTTATCAATACGAGCAGTACTTC; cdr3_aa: CASSLTDSYQYEQYF
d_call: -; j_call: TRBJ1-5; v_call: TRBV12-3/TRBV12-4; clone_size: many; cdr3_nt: TGTGCCAGCAGTTTCGGGGGAGGGCCCCAGCATTTT; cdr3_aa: CASSFGGGPQHF
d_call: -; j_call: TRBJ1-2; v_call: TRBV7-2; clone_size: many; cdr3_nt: TGTGCCAGCAGCGGGGGGCCCGGCTATGGCTACACCTTC; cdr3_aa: CASSGGPGYGYTF
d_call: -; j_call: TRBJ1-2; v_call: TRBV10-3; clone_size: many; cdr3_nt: TGTGCCATCCGGGGGGATTGGGGGGCGCGGAGCTATGGCTACACCTTC; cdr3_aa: CAIRGDWGARSYGYTF
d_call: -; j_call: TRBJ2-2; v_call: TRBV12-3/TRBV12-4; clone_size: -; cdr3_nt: TGTGCCAGCAGCGCGCCTAACGGACCGAACACCGGGGAGCTGTTTTTT; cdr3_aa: CASSAPNGPNTGELFF
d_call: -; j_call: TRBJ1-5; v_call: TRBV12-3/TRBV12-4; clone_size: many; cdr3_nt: TGTGCCAGCAGTTTAACCGGTTCTAGCAATCAGCCCCAGCATTTT; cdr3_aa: CASSLTGSSNQPQHF
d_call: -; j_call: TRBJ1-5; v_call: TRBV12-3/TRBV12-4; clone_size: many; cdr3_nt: TGTGCCAGCAGTTCAGGGTCCGAGCCCCAGCATTTT; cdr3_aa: CASSSGSEPQHF
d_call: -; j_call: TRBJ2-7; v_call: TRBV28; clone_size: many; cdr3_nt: TGTGCCAGCAGTTTCGGGTCGGACTACGAAGAGCAGTACTTC; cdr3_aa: CASSFGSDYEEQYF
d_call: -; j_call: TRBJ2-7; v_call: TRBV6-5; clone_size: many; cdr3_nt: TGTGCCAGCAGTTTTACAGGCTACGAGCAGTACTTC; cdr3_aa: CASSFTGYEQYF